These 7 T cell receptor beta chains were sequenced from one sample in a study of post-analysis software for immune sequencing data. Study-level findings and limits: In patients, TRBV5-6, TRBV5-1 and TRBV20-1 belonged to five TRBV segments found more frequently than in controls.

Unique molecular identifiers featured in each of the TCR beta cDNA libraries. From the PCR reads, TCRdb called clonotypes with MiXCR, one entry per CDR3 protein. The data show around 710,000 distinct CDR3 sequences, with roughly 50% seen just once and roughly 4.9% held by the top ten. Antigens of these TCRs are unknown. Sample: blood. These receptors all stem from a girl between 5 and 17 years old with multiple sclerosis.

This CDR3 reads CASSFRTSGLNEQFF. DNA for the CDR3: TGCGCCAGCAGCTTTCGGACTAGCGGGCTCAATGAGCAGTTCTTC. This chain uses TRBV5-1 with TRBJ2-1, with 11 bases identical to TRBD2. The CDR3 length is 15 residues. Looked up from germline, CDR1 is SGHRS and CDR2 is YFSETQ. V was clipped by 2 bases and J by 6 bases; unmatched bases: 4.

The chain links TRBV28 to TRBJ2-3; 14 bases map to TRBD2. Germline trimming cut 5 bases from V and 5 bases from J; bases unmatched to any gene: 9. The CDR3 contains 17 residues. Germline CDR1 is MDHEN and CDR2 is SYDVKM. The CDR3 bases are TGTGCCAGCAGTCCCTTCCGACTAGCGGGAGGGGTAGATACGCAGTATTTT. It codes for CASSPFRLAGGVDTQYF.

The V gene is TRBV5-1, the J gene TRBJ2-3, with TRBD1 matching over 7 bases. Germline CDR1 reads SGHRS; CDR2 reads YFSETQ. V lost 2 bases and J lost 0; bases outside the gene matches: 9. The CDR3 spans 17 residues. This CDR3 is CASSLAGTEFSTDTQYF. The CDR3 DNA reads TGCGCCAGCAGCTTAGCCGGGACAGAGTTCAGCACAGATACGCAGTATTTT.

A few counts support this clonotype. The chain has TRBV5-6 and TRBJ2-1, with 9 bases fitting TRBD1. J gave up 7 bases and V 4 bases, and 6 bases lay outside the gene matches. The CDR3 totals 14 residues. The germline V gene encodes CDR1 SGHDT and CDR2 YYEEEE. The CDR3 loop is CASSPYRGRNEQFF. Here the CDR3 DNA reads TGTGCCAGCAGCCCTTACAGGGGGCGAAATGAGCAGTTCTTC.

The chain uses TRBV5-1 and TRBJ2-3; D is undetermined. Per germline, CDR1 SGHRS and CDR2 YFSETQ. CDR3 size: 15 residues. V was shortened by 1 base and J by 4 bases, with 13 bases between the two germline ends. This CDR3 reads CASSLYTTTSDTQYF. The CDR3 DNA reads as TGCGCCAGCAGCTTGTACACTACTACCTCAGATACGCAGTATTTT.

The chain recombines TRBV12-3 or TRBV12-4 with TRBJ2-1, with 8 bases matching TRBD2. The CDR3 is 15 amino acids. Germline trimming cut 7 bases from V and 9 bases from J; bases unmatched to any gene: 14. The CDR3, as DNA: TGTGCCAGCACCCCAGGAGGGACTAGAGGTAGTGAGCAGTTCTTC. It specifies CASTPGGTRGSEQFF.

The gene calls are TRBV4-2 and TRBJ2-3; 12 bases fit TRBD2. The CDR3 is made up of 16 amino acids. Germline V gene lookup returns CDR1 LGHNA and CDR2 YNFKEQ. J was trimmed by 3 bases and V by 0 bases; bases with no gene match: 1. Here the CDR3 reads CASSQDTSGRTDTQYF. The CDR3 DNA reads as TGTGCCAGCAGCCAAGACACTAGCGGGAGGACAGATACGCAGTATTTT.